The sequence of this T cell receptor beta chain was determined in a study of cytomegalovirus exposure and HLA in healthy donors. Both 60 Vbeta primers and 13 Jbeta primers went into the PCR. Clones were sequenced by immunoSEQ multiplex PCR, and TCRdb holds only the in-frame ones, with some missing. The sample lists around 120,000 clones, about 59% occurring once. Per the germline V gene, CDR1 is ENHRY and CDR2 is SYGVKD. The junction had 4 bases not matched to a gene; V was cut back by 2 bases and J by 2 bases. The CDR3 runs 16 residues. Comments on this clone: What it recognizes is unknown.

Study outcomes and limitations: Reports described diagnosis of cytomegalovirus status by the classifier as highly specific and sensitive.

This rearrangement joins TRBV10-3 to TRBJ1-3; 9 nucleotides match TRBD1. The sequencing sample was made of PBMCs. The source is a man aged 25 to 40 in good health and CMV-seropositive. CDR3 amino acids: CAISEGRDRAGNTIYF. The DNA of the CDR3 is TGTGCCATCAGTGAGGGCCGGGACAGGGCTGGAAACACCATATATTTT.